Listed below are T cell receptor beta chains from one sample, sequenced in a study of blood T cell repertoires in COVID-19. Here immunoSEQ multiplex PCR was the method, and the copy in TCRdb shows in-frame clones only, minus some. The sample has roughly 190,000 clones; approximately 92% are singletons. Sequenced: peripheral blood. The origin of the receptors is a man aged 50 to 59 with acute or convalescent COVID-19. Each CDR3 is given with its conserved first and last residue. D genes are given only for firm matches. Where a row states a size, it is once, few, many or the class of an expanded clone; other rows omit it.

>TRBD2|TRBJ2-1|-|TRBV3-1/TRBV3-2
TGTGCCAGCAGCCAAGCGGGAGGGCCCAATGAGCAGTTCTTC
CASSQAGGPNEQFF
>TRBD1|TRBJ2-3|-|TRBV28
TGTGCCAGCAGTATACGGACAGGGACAGATACGCAGTATTTT
CASSIRTGTDTQYF
>-|TRBJ1-5|-|TRBV28
TGTGCCAGCAGTAAGGGGAATCAGCCCCAGCATTTT
CASSKGNQPQHF
>TRBD1|TRBJ1-3|once|TRBV7-6
TGTGCCAGCAGCTTTCCGGGACAGGGGGGAAACACCATATATTTT
CASSFPGQGGNTIYF
>TRBD1|TRBJ1-2|-|TRBV15
TGTGCCACCAGCAGGCCGCAGAGACAGGGAAGACATGGCTACACCTTC
CATSRPQRQGRHGYTF
>TRBD2|TRBJ2-1|once|TRBV30
TGTGCCTGGAGTATCGGGGGGGTAAACAATGAGCAGTTCTTC
CAWSIGGVNNEQFF
>-|TRBJ2-2|-|TRBV28
TGTGCCAGCCGGCGGGGTACGAACACCGGGGAGCTGTTTTTT
CASRRGTNTGELFF
>-|TRBJ2-3|-|TRBV11-1
TGTGCCAGCAGCCCGTTCAGGAAGACAGATACGCAGTATTTT
CASSPFRKTDTQYF
>-|TRBJ2-7|-|TRBV10-1
TGCGCCAGCAGTTTTCAGGGGACCTACGAGCAGTACTTC
CASSFQGTYEQYF
>-|TRBJ1-1|once|TRBV19
TGTGCCAGTAGTCTGAACAGGCAAGAAGAAGCTTTCTTT
CASSLNRQEEAFF
>TRBD2|TRBJ2-1|-|TRBV4-1
TGCGCCAGCAGCCAAGATAGGACTAGCGCGAGCTCCTACAATGAGCAGTTCTTC
CASSQDRTSASSYNEQFF
>-|TRBJ2-3|-|TRBV5-4
TGTGCCAGCAGCCCAGGATGGGGCGCTGATACGCAGTATTTT
CASSPGWGADTQYF
>-|TRBJ1-5|-|TRBV7-3
TGTGCCAGCAGCTTCGACGGTTACGAGCGTCAGCCCCAGCATTTT
CASSFDGYERQPQHF
>TRBD2|TRBJ2-5|once|TRBV15
TGTGCCACCAGCAGACCTCTAGCGGGGGAATCAGGGGCCCAGTACTTC
CATSRPLAGESGAQYF
>-|TRBJ2-1|-|TRBV9
TGTGCCAGCAGCGCCCCCGGCCAGCGGAGTTACAATGAGCAGTTCTTC
CASSAPGQRSYNEQFF
>-|TRBJ2-2|-|TRBV18
TGTGCCAGCTCACCTTCGACTCTTAGCACCGGGGAGCTGTTTTTT
CASSPSTLSTGELFF
>-|TRBJ2-2|once|TRBV19
TGTGCCAGTAGGGCCTCGGGCACCGGGGAGCTGTTTTTT
CASRASGTGELFF
>-|TRBJ1-3|-|TRBV18
TGTGCCAGCTCACCTAGTTTTGGCTCTGGAAACACCATATATTTT
CASSPSFGSGNTIYF
>TRBD1|TRBJ1-3|-|TRBV28
TGTGCCAGCAGCAGGCCTTGGACAGGGGGCGCGACGTCGGGAAACACCATATATTTT
CASSRPWTGGATSGNTIYF
>TRBD1|TRBJ2-7|-|TRBV5-1
TGCGCCAGCAGCTTGGAGGGGACAGGGTACGACGAGCAGTACTTC
CASSLEGTGYDEQYF
>-|TRBJ1-4|-|TRBV2
TGTGCCAGCAGCCAAGGCCAGGGTACGACTAATGAAAAACTGTTTTTT
CASSQGQGTTNEKLFF
>-|TRBJ2-5|-|TRBV30
TGTGCCTGGAGGGCCCCCCCTGACAGACAAGAGACCCAGTACTTC
CAWRAPPDRQETQYF